This T cell receptor beta chain was identified during a study of Tregs in tolerant kidney transplant recipients (dated by TCRdb to between 2018 and 2020). Turning to the overall study: Before combined kidney and bone marrow transplantation, this study identified donor-specific regulatory T cells using TCRbeta sequencing and then followed those same cells after transplant.

Taken from the germline V gene, the CDR1 and CDR2 loops are SGHVS and FNYEAQ. From the cysteine through the phenylalanine, the CDR3 covers 13 amino acids. The DNA covers only part of the CDR3, 30 bases in frame from base 1. V is reduced by 5 bases and J by 6 bases, leaving a spacing of 13 bases between them. Paper-wide results and their limitations: Biological reproducibility was not examined directly, but technical replication error appeared to be minimal. The study was constrained by small patient numbers, and validation of the findings is required in larger populations and under other immunosuppression protocols. PCR primers changed over time for some patients, so nucleotide-level comparison across those patients' samples was not possible. Donor-specific Treg expansion was found to exceed global Treg expansion in tolerant patients, suggesting antigen-driven rather than nonspecific expansion. Expanding Tregs with activated donor B cells appeared to identify the most biologically relevant and donor-specific TCRbeta repertoire.

The sample's time point label, decoded: 6 months after combined kidney and bone marrow transplant. Transplants used related donors with nonmyeloablative bone marrow transplantation; mixed chimerism was transient in the human trials. Thawed PBMCs were FACS-sorted into unstimulated Tregs (CD4+CD25+CD127-), CD4+ non-Tregs (CD4+CD25-), CD4 cells and CD8 cells. Patients were several combined kidney and bone marrow transplant recipients from the ITN036ST trial, and only these trial subjects had samples available. Healthy control blood was processed to PBMCs by Ficoll density gradient and cryopreserved, and patient PBMCs were collected before and after transplant. In the case of this clone: The clone's antigen remains unknown. The read terminates 3 residues before the CDR3 end, so the remaining end is supplied by the germline J gene.

For TCRbeta CDR3 sequencing, genomic DNA was extracted from sorted cells using the QIAGEN DNeasy Blood and Tissue Kit. Through immunoSEQ, high-throughput TCRbeta CDR3 sequencing was done commercially, including PCR amplification with internal controls and bias correction. The original methods were these. Unique productive TCRbeta sequences were defined by CDR3 nucleotide sequence where primers matched, otherwise by CDR3 amino acid sequence with Vbeta and Jbeta genes. As a correction for sorting error, sequences shared between sorted populations at a frequency ratio of 2:1 or less were discarded, and the remaining shared sequences were assigned to the higher population. A sequence was defined as donor-reactive if the sequence was expanded at least 5-fold in CFSE-low cells compared with unstimulated cells and had a frequency of at least 0.01% in CFSE-low cells. Repertoire divergence was quantified by Jensen-Shannon divergence using the top 100 TCRbeta sequences ranked by frequency. For samples with multiple sequencing runs, sorting error was corrected separately for each run before the runs were pooled. The clones in this table, taken by TCRdb from immuneACCESS, are in-frame only. Not every clone is retained; where verified, under half of the shortfall comes from an unresolved V gene, and the cause of the rest is unknown. V and J calls and clone size come straight from that table; D and trimming were deduced from the DNA. The table of this sample itemizes about 14,000 clones. Approximately 25% of the sample is in the top ten clones.

This sample comprised CD8+ T cells from blood (PBMCs), obtained 6 months after the transplant. This receptor was obtained from a human patient who received a combined kidney and bone marrow transplant. In patients who had a transplant, some T cells may come from the graft donor. Recombination linked TRBV7-6 to TRBJ1-1; TRBD1 is a weak D gene call, 5 bases matching. This receptor has the CDR3 CASSPGQGAEAFF. CDR3 bases read: TGTGCCAGCAGCCCAGGCCAGGGAGCTGAA.